This TCR beta chain originates from a study of beta chain features in type 1 diabetes. Deletions cut 0 bases from V and 0 bases from J, with 12 bases between. The CDR3 extends over 17 amino acids. Germline loops: CDR1 LGHNT, CDR2 FRNRAP. Expressed TCRB transcripts got sequenced, as all isolated RNA was reverse transcribed. Here immunoSEQ multiplex PCR was the method, and the copy in TCRdb shows in-frame clones only, minus some. The sample has fewer than 650,000 clones; 15% to 19% are singletons. A sort by CD45RO/CCR7/CD25/CD127/CD95/CD27 yielded CD4+ naive, central memory, regulatory and stem cell-like memory cells.

The TCR was taken from a man in his late teens or twenties in good health. The chain joins TRBV12-5 to TRBJ2-1; D tentatively fits TRBD1 or TRBD2 (5 bases each). What was sequenced was naive CD4+ T cells from blood. The CDR3 here is CASGLVLGVSSYNEQFF. DNA for the CDR3: TGTGCTAGTGGTTTGGTACTGGGGGTGAGCTCCTACAATGAGCAGTTCTTC.